The 17 T cell receptor beta chains below come from one sample, sequenced in a study of OX40 agonist ivuxolimab in advanced cancers. Profiling relied on immunoSEQ multiplex PCR, and the TCRdb table lists in-frame clones only, not all of them. The sample contains about 55,000 clones, approximately 86% of which appear only once. Sequencing used CD4+ or CD8+ T cells sorted from blood, obtained in a trial of the OX40 agonist ivuxolimab. The receptor source for this set is an adult with an advanced solid tumor such as melanoma, head and neck, liver or kidney cancer.

This clone was observed a single time. CDR3 amino acids: CASSEGGTTNEKLFF. The CDR3 coding sequence is TGTGCCAGCAGTGAGGGTGGGACAACTAATGAAAAACTGTTTTTT. V is TRBV27 and J is TRBJ1-4, with D unclear. V lost 5 bases and J 0 bases, leaving 10 bases between the germline ends. Germline CDR1 reads MNHEY; CDR2 reads SMNVEV (reference sequence). This CDR3 comprises 15 residues.

The J gene is TRBJ2-5, the V gene TRBV4-1; TRBD1 aligns across 8 bases. Per the germline V gene, CDR1 is MGHRA and CDR2 is YSYEKL. Losses at the gene ends were 0 bases for V and 5 bases for J; bases not matched to a gene: 11. The CDR3 contains 17 residues. The chain's CDR3 is CASSQEGIGQGVETQYF. The CDR3 nucleotides read TGCGCCAGCAGCCAAGAGGGGATAGGACAGGGTGTGGAGACCCAGTACTTC.

This chain links TRBV6-5 with TRBJ1-2, with 8 bases that match TRBD1. CDR1 is MNHEY, CDR2 SVGAGI, per germline. The CDR3 has 12 residues. The ends lost 3 bases at V and 8 bases at J; junction bases unmatched: 2. The DNA for the CDR3 is TGTGCCAGCAGTTATGGGACAGGAGGCTACACCTTC. The encoded protein is CASSYGTGGYTF.

This clone was picked up one time. The chain is built from TRBV7-6 and TRBJ1-1; the D is unclear. Germline-derived CDR1 and CDR2 are SGHVS and FNYEAQ. There are 13 residues in the CDR3. V lost 4 bases and J lost 3, with 9 bases in between. As DNA, the CDR3 is TGTGCCAGCAGCTACGGCCGCGACACTGAAGCTTTCTTT. It is translated as CASSYGRDTEAFF.

This chain connects TRBV2 to TRBJ2-5; weak D call: TRBD1 (5 bases). The J call is uncertain, as TRBJ2-7 better fits the DNA end. Germline V CDR1 and CDR2: SNHLY, FYNNEI. CDR3 length equals 13 residues. The CDR3 bases are TGTGCCAGCAACGAGGACACTCAATACGAGCAGTACTTC. Translation gives CASNEDTQYEQYF.

This sequence joins TRBV28 and TRBJ2-2; 8 bases are shared with TRBD1. Germline CDR1 is MDHEN and CDR2 is SYDVKM. This CDR3 contains 16 residues. Trimming took 0 bases from V and 0 from J; bases not matched to a gene: 0. This chain's CDR3 is CASSLWGQANTGELFF. In nucleotides, the CDR3 is TGTGCCAGCAGTTTATGGGGACAGGCGAACACCGGGGAGCTGTTTTTT.

The CDR3 reads CASSSGTRRFF. The CDR3 nucleotides read TGTGCCAGCAGTTCCGGGACTAGACGGTTCTTC. The chain uses TRBV6-5 and TRBJ2-1, with 8 bases lining up with TRBD2. This CDR3 comprises 11 residues. The germline V gene encodes CDR1 MNHEY and CDR2 SVGAGI. V lost 4 bases to trimming and J lost 15 bases; unmatched junction nucleotides: 5.

The chain couples TRBV4-1 to TRBJ2-7; D not resolved. Germline values: CDR1 MGHRA, CDR2 YSYEKL. Trimming shortened V by 3 bases and J by 2 bases, and 20 bases separated the two germline ends. This CDR3 has 17 amino acids. The CDR3 DNA sequence: TGCGCCAGCAGCCACTTCTTAGGGCGACAAGACACCTACGAGCAGTACTTC. This translates into CASSHFLGRQDTYEQYF.

This chain links TRBV6-6 with TRBJ1-5; unclear D gene. Between the trimmed V and J ends, which lost 2 bases and 0 bases, there was a span of 2 bases. CDR1 MNHNY and CDR2 SVGAGI come from the germline V gene (reference sequence). The CDR3 sequence is 13 residues long. As DNA, the CDR3 is TGTGCCAGCAGTTACAATAGCAATCAGCCCCAGCATTTT. Its protein is CASSYNSNQPQHF.

The chain uses TRBV11-2 and TRBJ2-2; a possible D gene is TRBD1 (6 bases). This CDR3 has 19 residues. Trimming left V 1 base short and J 4 bases short, with 22 bases between. Germline CDR1 and CDR2: SGHAT and FQNNGV. The CDR3: CASSLGGPGPGESTGELFF. DNA of the CDR3: TGTGCCAGCAGCTTAGGGGGCCCGGGACCAGGGGAATCCACCGGGGAGCTGTTTTTT.

V and J are TRBV5-4 and TRBJ2-7; the D is unclear. The CDR3 has 14 amino acids. Germline values: CDR1 SGHNT, CDR2 YYREEE (reference sequence). The V and J ends lost 0 bases and 1 base respectively, with 8 bases between them. The CDR3 DNA follows: TGTGCCAGCAGCTTGGGGGCTGGTTCCTACGAGCAGTACTTC. It is translated as CASSLGAGSYEQYF.

The chain employs TRBV7-9 and TRBJ2-7, with D perhaps matching TRBD2 (6 bases). Deletions cut 3 bases from V and 3 bases from J, with 9 bases between. Germline CDR1 and CDR2: SEHNR and FQNEAQ (reference sequence). The CDR3 has 13 amino acids. CDR3 sequence (DNA): TGTGCCAGCAGCTTCCGGGGAGGCTACGAGCAGTACTTC. Translation: CASSFRGGYEQYF.

This clone was counted a single time. The chain uses TRBV28 and TRBJ1-1; 12 bases fit TRBD1. The germline CDR1 and CDR2 sequences are MDHEN and SYDVKM. The CDR3 extends over 15 amino acids. V was clipped by 6 bases and J by 8 bases; unmatched bases: 10. Here the CDR3 DNA reads TGTGCCAGCAGGGCCTGGGACAGGGGGCGTCAGGAAGCTTTCTTT. Its protein is CASRAWDRGRQEAFF.

The chain carries TRBV10-3 and TRBJ2-1, with a possible D match to TRBD2 (7 bases). Germline V gives CDR1 ENHRY, CDR2 SYGVKD. The CDR3 consists of 14 residues. The V and J ends lost 4 bases and 5 bases respectively, with 12 bases between them. The CDR3 sequence is CAISGGGPDNEQFF. The CDR3 bases are TGTGCCATCAGTGGGGGGGGGCCCGACAATGAGCAGTTCTTC.

The chain recombines TRBV4-3 with TRBJ1-1, with D perhaps TRBD1 (5 bases). V was trimmed by 4 bases and J by 4 bases, leaving 10 bases between them. The CDR3 loop spans 13 amino acids. Germline V gives CDR1 LGHNA, CDR2 YSLEER. The DNA of the CDR3 is TGCGCCAGCAGCCGAGGTAGGGGCACTGAAGCTTTCTTT. Its translation: CASSRGRGTEAFF.

This chain connects TRBV7-9 to TRBJ1-1; D not resolved. The V end was cut by 3 bases, the J end by 1 base, with 3 bases between. Germline V gives CDR1 SEHNR, CDR2 FQNEAQ (reference sequence). The CDR3 loop spans 12 amino acids. The CDR3 region is CASSFSNTEAFF. CDR3 nucleotide sequence: TGTGCCAGCAGCTTCTCGAACACTGAAGCTTTCTTT.

The genes are TRBV6-5 and TRBJ1-2, with D perhaps TRBD1 (5 bases). The ends were cut back, 7 bases at V and 6 bases at J, with 12 bases in the middle. The CDR3 has 12 amino acids. Germline V CDR1 and CDR2: MNHEY, SVGAGI. The CDR3 spells CASTDGGDGYTF. The CDR3 region has the DNA TGTGCCAGCACCGATGGGGGGGATGGCTACACCTTC.